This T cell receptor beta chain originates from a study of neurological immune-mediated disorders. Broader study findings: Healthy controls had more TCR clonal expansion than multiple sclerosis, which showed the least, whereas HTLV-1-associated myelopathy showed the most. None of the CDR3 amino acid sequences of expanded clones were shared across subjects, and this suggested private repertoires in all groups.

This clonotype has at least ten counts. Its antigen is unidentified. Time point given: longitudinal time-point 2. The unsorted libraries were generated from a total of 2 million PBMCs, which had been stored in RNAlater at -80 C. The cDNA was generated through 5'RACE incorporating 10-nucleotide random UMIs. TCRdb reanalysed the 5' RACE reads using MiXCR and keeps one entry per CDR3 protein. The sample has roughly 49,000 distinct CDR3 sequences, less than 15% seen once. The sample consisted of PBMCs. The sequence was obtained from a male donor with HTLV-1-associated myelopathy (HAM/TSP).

The CDR3 loop is CASSQDVGGHNEQFF. DNA for the CDR3: TGTGCCAGCAGCCAAGACGTAGGGGGGCACAATGAGCAGTTCTTC. The chain employs TRBV3-1 and TRBJ2-1; tentatively, D is TRBD1 or TRBD2 (6 bases each). Trimming pared 0 bases from V and 5 bases from J, leaving 11 bases between. The V gene's germline CDR1 is LGHDT and CDR2 YNNKEL (reference sequence). The CDR3 contains 15 residues.